This section outlines one T cell receptor (beta chain) sequence together with its context. This specimen belongs to a study of technical replicates of blood from a few donors. The CDR3 length is 14 residues. V was pared by 6 bases and J by 1 base, with 9 bases between. The germline V gene encodes CDR1 SEHNR and CDR2 FQNEAQ (reference sequence). TCRdb keeps only in-frame clones here, not all; method: immunoSEQ multiplex PCR. Of 64,000 or so clones in the sample, around 88% were seen once. Specimen: PBMCs. The clonotype comes from a human donor in good health. Some clones in this sample may be carry-over from other donors' samples. The chain is built from TRBV7-9 and TRBJ2-2; D is perhaps TRBD1 (5 bases). Here the CDR3 reads CASRVQENTGELFF. In DNA, the CDR3 is TGTGCCAGCAGGGTACAGGAGAACACCGGGGAGCTGTTTTTT.